The 22 T cell receptor beta chains in this list originate from one sample, sequenced in a study of control samples from healthy donors and cancer patients. TCRdb keeps only in-frame clones here, not all; method: immunoSEQ multiplex PCR. This sample has 150,000 or so clones, with more than 85% found just once. The specimen was blood. Every receptor here comes from a woman in her twenties or thirties in good health.

V is TRBV24-1 and J is TRBJ2-7, with 9 bases identical to TRBD1. This CDR3 region has 14 residues. The germline CDR1 and CDR2 sequences are KGHDR and SFDVKD. V gave up 3 bases and J gave up 5 bases; unmatched junction bases: 4. Here the CDR3 reads CATSDPGTGNEQYF. The CDR3 region has the DNA TGTGCCACCAGTGATCCCGGGACAGGGAACGAGCAGTACTTC.

Written as DNA, the CDR3 is TGCGCCAGCAGCCAAACCCAGGGGGTATGGACCGGGGAGCTGTTTTTT. Translated, it gives CASSQTQGVWTGELFF. This chain connects TRBV4-1 to TRBJ2-2; 7 bases agree with TRBD1. Looked up from germline, CDR1 is MGHRA and CDR2 is YSYEKL. The CDR3 length is 16 residues. V shed 2 bases and J 5 bases; nucleotides not matched to a gene: 8.

Here the CDR3 reads CASSLGTLDRATGELFF. CDR3 coding DNA: TGCGCCAGCAGCTTGGGGACCTTGGACAGGGCCACCGGGGAGCTGTTTTTT. The chain couples TRBV5-1 to TRBJ2-2, with TRBD1 matching over 8 bases. This CDR3 has 17 residues. V shed 0 bases, J shed 4 bases, and the junction held 8 bases outside the gene matches. Germline CDR1 SGHRS, CDR2 YFSETQ. The entire variable domain, with the rest obtained from reference TRBV5-1 and TRBJ2-2, is as follows: KAGVTQTPRYLIKTRGQQVTLSCSPISGHRSVSWYQQTPGQGLQFLFEYFSETQRNKGNFPGRFSGRQFSNSRSEMNVSTLELGDSALYLCASSLGTLDRATGELFFGEGSRLTVL.

The chain couples TRBV27 to TRBJ1-5, with a possible D match to TRBD1 (5 bases). Germline V gene lookup returns CDR1 MNHEY and CDR2 SMNVEV (reference sequence). V was shortened by 0 bases and J by 1 base, with 13 bases between the two germline ends. The CDR3 runs 17 residues. The CDR3 reads CASSLSGPQASNQPQHF. The CDR3 DNA reads as TGTGCCAGCAGTTTATCGGGGCCACAGGCGAGCAATCAGCCCCAGCATTTT.

J is TRBJ1-1 and V is TRBV12-3 or TRBV12-4, with D maybe TRBD1 (5 bases). CDR3 size: 12 residues. Trimming removed 7 bases from V and 5 bases from J, with 11 bases in between. CDR3 sequence reads: CASTRVLTEAFF. CDR3 coding DNA: TGTGCCAGCACCAGGGTTCTGACTGAAGCTTTCTTT.

Only one count was recorded for this clone. The rearrangement uses TRBV18 and TRBJ2-7, with D perhaps assigned TRBD1 or TRBD2 (9 bases each). The CDR3 sequence is 17 residues long. Germline CDR1 reads KGHSH; CDR2 reads LQKENI. Trimming stripped 8 bases from V and 0 bases from J, with 23 bases between. The CDR3 reads CASHGQGSSGGSYEQYF. The CDR3 DNA reads as TGTGCCAGCCACGGACAGGGGAGTAGCGGGGGCTCCTACGAGCAGTACTTC.

The count of this clone is one. J is TRBJ2-1 and V is TRBV12-3 or TRBV12-4; D gene uncertain. V gave up 7 bases and J gave up 2 bases, with 9 bases separating them. The CDR3 is 13 residues long. CDR3 nucleotide sequence: TGTGCCAGCACCTTAGTCCCCTACAATGAGCAGTTCTTC. It yields the protein CASTLVPYNEQFF.

The gene calls are TRBV11-2 and TRBJ2-7, with D perhaps being TRBD1 or TRBD2 (5 bases each). Trimming removed 4 bases from V and 6 bases from J, with 16 bases in between. The length of the CDR3 is 14 residues. CDR1 and CDR2 from the germline V gene are SGHAT and FQNNGV. The CDR3 DNA is TGTGCCAGCAGCTCCATCAGAGGGGTGAGCGAGCAGTACTTC. Translation: CASSSIRGVSEQYF. Variable domain in full (rest from reference TRBV11-2 and TRBJ2-7): EAGVAQSPRYKIIEKRQSVAFWCNPISGHATLYWYQQILGQGPKLLIQFQNNGVVDDSQLPKDRFSAERLKGVDSTLKIQPAKLEDSAVYLCASSSIRGVSEQYFGPGTRLTVT.

The chain carries TRBV25-1 and TRBJ1-2, with TRBD1 matching over 9 bases. CDR3 length: 17 residues. The junction had 15 bases not matched to a gene; V was cut back by 3 bases and J by 7 bases. Germline assignment: CDR1 MGHDK and CDR2 SYGVNS. CDR3 coding DNA: TGTGCCAGCAGTGACTTCGGGACAGGGAAATATTCGGCTGGCTACACCTTC. It specifies CASSDFGTGKYSAGYTF.

This clone was picked up many times. This chain connects TRBV5-4 to TRBJ2-7; 11 bases align to TRBD1. The V gene end was trimmed by 1 base and the J gene end by 4 bases; junction bases not matched to a gene: 4. This CDR3 is built from 15 residues. In germline, CDR1 is SGHNT, CDR2 YYREEE (reference sequence). The CDR3 DNA reads as TGTGCCAGCAGCTTGCTTGGACAGGGGGCGTACGAGCAGTACTTC. This translates into CASSLLGQGAYEQYF.

The chain has TRBV10-3 and TRBJ1-3, with TRBD1 matching 7 bases. CDR1 is ENHRY and CDR2 is SYGVKD in the germline V gene. V lost 5 bases and J lost 2; bases outside the gene matches: 9. The CDR3 has 16 residues. CDR3 sequence (DNA): TGTGCCATCAGTAAACTAGGACAGGCAACTGGAAACACCATATATTTT. Translating gives CAISKLGQATGNTIYF.

The chain has TRBV19 and TRBJ1-4; the match to TRBD1 covers 7 bases. V was clipped by 5 bases and J by 5 bases; unmatched bases: 8. The CDR3 sequence is 15 residues long. Germline CDR1 and CDR2: LNHDA and SQIVND (reference sequence). The CDR3 DNA sequence: TGTGCCAGTAGTCCCCCCGGGACAGCAAATGAAAAACTGTTTTTT. Its protein product is CASSPPGTANEKLFF.

J is TRBJ2-7 and V is TRBV4-1, with TRBD2 matching over 10 bases. Germline-derived CDR1 and CDR2 are MGHRA and YSYEKL. J lost 2 bases, V lost 4 bases, and 8 bases had no gene match. CDR3 length equals 16 residues. For the CDR3, the DNA is TGCGCCAGCAGCCCTGACGGGCTAGCGGGGGCCTACGAGCAGTACTTC. Translating gives CASSPDGLAGAYEQYF.

The gene calls are TRBV10-3 and TRBJ1-5; D gene ambiguous. Germline loops: CDR1 ENHRY, CDR2 SYGVKD. CDR3 size: 15 residues. V shed 0 bases and J shed 7 bases, with 13 bases lying between them. The DNA for the CDR3 is TGTGCCATCAGTGAGTCTATCGAGAGGGAGCAGCCCCAGCATTTT. It encodes CAISESIEREQPQHF.

The V call is TRBV12-3 or TRBV12-4, the J call TRBJ2-1, with D possibly being TRBD1 (5 bases). With 5 bases removed from V and 9 bases from J, the gap between germline ends came to 8 bases. CDR3 length: 11 residues. The CDR3 protein is CASSRQLEQFF. The CDR3 coding sequence is TGTGCCAGCAGTAGACAGCTTGAGCAGTTCTTC.

This chain's CDR3 is CASSLVTGVDTEAFF. In DNA form, the CDR3 reads TGCGCCAGCAGCTTGGTTACAGGGGTCGACACTGAAGCTTTCTTT. This chain links TRBV5-1 with TRBJ1-1; 7 bases align to TRBD1. V was pared by 0 bases and J by 3 bases, with 5 bases of the junction left unmatched. Germline CDR1 reads SGHRS; CDR2 reads YFSETQ. The CDR3 covers 15 residues.

This clone was picked up one time. The chain links TRBV27 to TRBJ1-6, with D hard to call. With 5 bases removed from V and 10 bases from J, the gap between germline ends came to 18 bases. The CDR3 is made up of 15 amino acids. Per germline, CDR1 MNHEY and CDR2 SMNVEV (reference sequence). CDR3 nucleotides: TGTGCCAGCAGTCCGCGGTGGGCCCCGGGGTCACCCCTCCACTTT. This sequence encodes CASSPRWAPGSPLHF.

The chain couples TRBV27 to TRBJ2-7, with D unclear. The CDR3 is made up of 12 amino acids. The V gene's germline CDR1 is MNHEY and CDR2 SMNVEV (reference sequence). Trimming took off 8 bases at V and 0 bases at J, with 8 bases between the two ends. The CDR3 loop reads CASGHPSYEQYF. The CDR3 nucleotides read TGTGCCAGCGGGCACCCCTCCTACGAGCAGTACTTC.

V gene TRBV5-4 combines with J gene TRBJ1-3; D is perhaps TRBD1 (6 bases). From germline, CDR1 is SGHNT and CDR2 YYREEE (reference sequence). V was pared by 7 bases and J by 1 base, with 12 bases between. This CDR3 is built from 14 residues. The CDR3 DNA reads TGTGCCAGCGGCACAGGGACGTCTGGAAACACCATATATTTT. Residues: CASGTGTSGNTIYF.

A single count supports this clone. The genes are TRBV4-1 and TRBJ2-5; D may match TRBD1 or TRBD2 (6 bases each). This CDR3 has 14 residues. V shed 2 bases and J shed 7 bases, with 14 bases lying between them. Germline assignment: CDR1 MGHRA and CDR2 YSYEKL. The CDR3 protein is CASSQTRGVGTQYF. CDR3 coding DNA: TGCGCCAGCAGCCAAACGAGGGGGGTAGGGACCCAGTACTTC.

The V call is TRBV4-1, the J call TRBJ2-7; TRBD2 aligns across 8 bases. This CDR3 has 15 amino acids. V gave up 2 bases and J gave up 6 bases; unmatched junction bases: 9. Per germline, CDR1 MGHRA and CDR2 YSYEKL. CDR3 nucleotide sequence: TGCGCCAGCAGCCAAACTCCAGCGGGAGTCACCGAGCAGTACTTC. Translating gives CASSQTPAGVTEQYF.

The rearrangement uses TRBV11-2 and TRBJ1-6; 7 bases align to TRBD1. The CDR3 runs to 15 residues. V gave up 2 bases and J gave up 5 bases; unmatched junction bases: 3. Per germline, CDR1 SGHAT and CDR2 FQNNGV. The CDR3 DNA is TGTGCCAGCAGCTTATTGACAGGGCATAATTCACCCCTCCACTTT. This sequence encodes CASSLLTGHNSPLHF.